What follows are 12 T cell receptor beta chains derived from one specimen sequenced in a study of blood T cells in healthy people across ages. With a J-beta primer mix and a sample-barcoded 5' primer, a second PCR ran roughly 6 to 11 cycles. From the 5' RACE reads, TCRdb called clonotypes with MiXCR, one entry per CDR3 protein. Here the sample spans about 930,000 distinct CDR3 sequences, 25% to 35% being singletons. The data also belong to a second study, concerning T cells of mothers and their children.

Input material: blood. Receptor source: a woman aged 40 to 49 in good health.

This clonotype occurred many times. This sequence joins TRBV20-1 and TRBJ2-7; 8 nucleotides agree with TRBD2. V trimming: 2 bases; J trimming: 5 bases; junction bases outside the gene matches: 8. Germline V CDR1 and CDR2: DFQATT, SNEGSKA (reference sequence). CDR3 size: 14 residues. CDR3 nucleotide sequence: TGCAGTGCTAGAAAAGGGACTAGTATCCACGAGCAGTACTTC. Translation: CSARKGTSIHEQYF.

This clonotype was seen a handful of times. This rearrangement joins TRBV12-3 or TRBV12-4 to TRBJ1-2; D possibly corresponds to TRBD1 (5 bases). V dropped 5 bases and J dropped 7 bases, with 17 bases sitting between them. This CDR3 is built from 14 residues. The DNA for the CDR3 is TGTGCCAGCAGTCCCCGGACGGCCGGGGGTGGCTACACCTTC. It is translated as CASSPRTAGGGYTF.

In this sample, this clonotype turned up a few times. V usage is TRBV9 and J usage is TRBJ2-3; no definite D call. The CDR3 spans 14 residues. Germline values: CDR1 SGDLS, CDR2 YYNGEE. V lost 6 bases, J lost 5 bases, and 16 bases lay in between. The CDR3 DNA is TGTGCCAGCAACGCCGTTAGGGCCGAAGATACGCAGTATTTT. Its translation is CASNAVRAEDTQYF.

V gene TRBV5-1 combines with J gene TRBJ1-1; the match to TRBD1 covers 9 bases. The CDR3 is made up of 15 amino acids. Looked up from germline, CDR1 is SGHRS and CDR2 is YFSETQ. J gave up 4 bases and V 3 bases, and 7 bases lay outside the gene matches. CDR3 protein: CASSWTGVLGTEAFF. CDR3 in DNA: TGCGCCAGCAGCTGGACAGGGGTGCTGGGCACTGAAGCTTTCTTT. Supplemented by reference TRBV5-1 and TRBJ1-1, the full variable domain reads KAGVTQTPRYLIKTRGQQVTLSCSPISGHRSVSWYQQTPGQGLQFLFEYFSETQRNKGNFPGRFSGRQFSNSRSEMNVSTLELGDSALYLCASSWTGVLGTEAFFGQGTRLTVV.

The J gene is TRBJ1-1, the V gene TRBV6-5; TRBD1 aligns across 8 bases. The CDR3 consists of 14 residues. Germline loops: CDR1 MNHEY, CDR2 SVGAGI. V gave up 6 bases and J gave up 3 bases; unmatched junction bases: 6. The CDR3 is CASRDRGGDTEAFF. CDR3 in DNA: TGTGCCAGCAGAGACAGGGGAGGGGACACTGAAGCTTTCTTT.

This clonotype was seen only a few times. The V call is TRBV28, the J call TRBJ1-2; weak D call: TRBD1 (5 bases). V lost 8 bases and J 2 bases, leaving 12 bases between the germline ends. The CDR3 runs to 13 residues. Looked up from germline, CDR1 is MDHEN and CDR2 is SYDVKM. CDR3 protein: CASLGEENYGYTF. In DNA form, the CDR3 reads TGTGCCAGCCTGGGGGAGGAGAACTATGGCTACACCTTC.

This rearrangement joins TRBV4-3 to TRBJ1-4; D is unresolved. This CDR3 region has 16 residues. CDR1 is LGHNA, CDR2 YSLEER, per germline. The V end lost 3 bases, the J end lost 1 base, and 12 bases lay between the germline ends. The CDR3 is CASSQDHSGTNEKLFF. Here the CDR3 DNA reads TGCGCCAGCAGCCAGGACCATAGTGGAACTAATGAAAAACTGTTTTTT.

This clonotype was seen repeatedly, ten times or more. The chain combines TRBV27 with TRBJ2-6; no clear D gene. CDR1 is MNHEY, CDR2 SMNVEV, per germline (reference sequence). V lost 4 bases and J 0 bases, leaving 4 bases between the germline ends. This CDR3 spans 14 amino acids. The CDR3 coding sequence is TGTGCCAGCAGTTCCTACTCTGGGGCCAACGTCCTGACTTTC. Its translation is CASSSYSGANVLTF.

In its sample, this clonotype was seen a few times. The genes are TRBV28 and TRBJ2-3, with D perhaps matching TRBD2 (6 bases). CDR1 and CDR2 (germline): MDHEN, SYDVKM. V gave up 2 bases and J gave up 2 bases, with 11 bases separating them. The CDR3 runs to 15 residues. This CDR3 is CASSLGGRHTDTQYF. The CDR3 DNA sequence: TGTGCCAGCAGTTTAGGGGGGAGACACACAGATACGCAGTATTTT.

With regard to this clonotype: This may arise from a read error, as a much more abundant clone is one base away. V gene TRBV3-1 combines with J gene TRBJ2-1, with a weak D call TRBD1 (5 bases). Germline V gives CDR1 LGHDT, CDR2 YNNKEL (reference sequence). CDR3 length equals 12 residues. Here the CDR3 DNA reads TGTGCCAGCGGCCAAGGGGAAAATGAGCAGTTCTTC. Amino acids: CASGQGENEQFF.

The J gene is TRBJ2-7, the V gene TRBV28; 12 nucleotides line up with TRBD1. Looked up from germline, CDR1 is MDHEN and CDR2 is SYDVKM. The CDR3 is 16 amino acids. V was clipped by 2 bases and J by 7 bases; unmatched bases: 9. The CDR3 nucleotides read TGTGCCAGCAGTTTAAGGGACAGGGGGCGAGGTAATGAGCAGTACTTC. Translating it yields CASSLRDRGRGNEQYF.

This chain connects TRBV19 to TRBJ1-1, with D perhaps matching TRBD1 (5 bases). CDR1 and CDR2 (germline): LNHDA, SQIVND (reference sequence). CDR3 length: 14 amino acids. V was pared by 3 bases and J by 4 bases, with 12 bases between. CDR3 in amino acids: CASSIRSGTTEAFF. For the CDR3, the DNA is TGTGCCAGTAGTATCCGATCAGGGACCACTGAAGCTTTCTTT.